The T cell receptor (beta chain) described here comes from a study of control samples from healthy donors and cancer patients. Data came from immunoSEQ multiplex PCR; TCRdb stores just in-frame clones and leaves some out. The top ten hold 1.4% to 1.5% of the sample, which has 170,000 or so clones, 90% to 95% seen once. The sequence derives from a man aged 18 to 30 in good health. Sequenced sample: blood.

The CDR3 DNA reads as TGTGCCAGTAGTATAGACCGGGGCCCATACACTGAAGCTTTCTTT. Translation gives CASSIDRGPYTEAFF. The J gene is TRBJ1-1, the V gene TRBV19; D might be TRBD1 (5 bases). This CDR3 contains 15 residues. Germline-derived CDR1 and CDR2 are LNHDA and SQIVND (reference sequence). V was shortened by 0 bases and J by 3 bases, with 11 bases between the two germline ends. The whole variable domain, remainder taken from reference TRBV19 and TRBJ1-1, is DGGITQSPKYLFRKEGQNVTLSCEQNLNHDAMYWYRQDPGQGLRLIYYSQIVNDFQKGDIAEGYSVSREKKESFPLTVTSAQKNPTAFYLCASSIDRGPYTEAFFGQGTRLTVV.